These 9 T cell receptor beta chains originate from one sample sequenced in a study of T cells in Graves' hyperthyroidism and ophthalmopathy (dated by TCRdb to about 2019). Library method: multiplex PCR. The sequencer was an Illumina HiSeq 2000. The TCR beta CDR3 regions were amplified from the RNA transcripts. The TCR CDR3 was subjected to a first round of RT-PCR using the HTBI primer set and the Qiagen OneStep RT-PCR kit. The raw public data were reprocessed by TCRdb itself: fastp quality trimming at Q25, MiXCR clonotype calling, in-frame beta chains only. One record per CDR3 amino acid sequence lists the most common genes and DNA. Here the sample has over 650,000 distinct CDR3 sequences; approximately 16% occur a single time. The ten most abundant clones make up under 10% of the sample. Material: blood. These receptors originate from a man aged 18 to 30 with Graves' hyperthyroidism.

This clonotype was seen ten or more times. The chain employs TRBV12-3 or TRBV12-4 and TRBJ2-1, with 11 bases lining up with TRBD1. The CDR3 contains 14 residues. Trimming took 7 bases from V and 4 from J; bases not matched to a gene: 3. For the CDR3, the DNA is TGTGCCAGCACCCGGGACAGGGGGTACAATGAGCAGTTCTTC. As protein: CASTRDRGYNEQFF.

This clonotype ranks as medium-sized. The chain has TRBV28 and TRBJ2-5; D might be TRBD1 or TRBD2, each matching 7 bases. This CDR3 spans 16 amino acids. V was trimmed by 1 base and J by 2 bases, leaving 14 bases between them. Germline V gene data show CDR1 as MDHEN and CDR2 as SYDVKM. Written as DNA, the CDR3 is TGTGCCAGCAGTTTATTGGCAGGGGGAGGGCAAGAGACCCAGTACTTC. Translated: CASSLLAGGGQETQYF.

The gene calls are TRBV6-2 or TRBV6-3 and TRBJ2-7; the match to TRBD1 covers 7 bases. The germline CDR1 and CDR2 sequences are MNHEY and SVGEGT. The CDR3 is made up of 14 amino acids. The V and J ends lost 2 bases and 5 bases, in that order; junction bases with no gene match: 6. As DNA, the CDR3 is TGTGCCAGCAGTTACCGACAGGGACCCCACGAGCAGTACTTC. Protein product: CASSYRQGPHEQYF.

This chain uses TRBV30 with TRBJ2-7; TRBD1 agrees at 7 bases. The CDR3 is made up of 15 amino acids. Trimming at V came to 8 bases and at J to 2 bases, leaving 15 bases not matched to a gene. CDR1 is GTSNPN and CDR2 is SVGIG in the germline V gene (reference sequence). CDR3 sequence reads: CARSSWGQGAYEQYF. The CDR3 DNA follows: TGTGCCCGATCAAGTTGGGGGCAGGGGGCCTACGAGCAGTACTTC.

This clonotype was seen many times. The chain links TRBV27 to TRBJ2-7; TRBD2 agrees at 15 bases. The CDR3 extends over 14 amino acids. The trim removed 8 bases at V and 6 bases at J, leaving 5 bases unmatched. The germline V gene has CDR1 MNHEY and CDR2 SMNVEV (reference sequence). CDR3 sequence reads: CASRVGLAGGEQYF. The CDR3 DNA is TGTGCCAGCCGAGTGGGACTAGCGGGAGGCGAGCAGTACTTC.

V is TRBV15 and J is TRBJ2-2; TRBD2 matches at 8 bases. Germline lookup yields CDR1 LNHNV and CDR2 YYDKDF (reference sequence). This CDR3 region has 17 residues. V lost 0 bases, J lost 2 bases, and 5 bases stayed unmatched. The chain's CDR3 is CATSREGSGGNTGELFF. In DNA, the CDR3 is TGTGCCACCAGCAGAGAAGGGAGCGGGGGTAACACCGGGGAGCTGTTTTTT.

This clonotype was seen only a few times. CDR3 DNA sequence: TGTGCCAGCAGCTTAGTTTCCTGGGCAAAAACTAGCACAGATACGCAGTATTTT. Amino acid sequence: CASSLVSWAKTSTDTQYF. This sequence joins TRBV11-2 and TRBJ2-3; the D is unclear. Germline loops: CDR1 SGHAT, CDR2 FQNNGV. The V end lost 1 base, the J end lost 0 bases, and 17 bases lay between the germline ends. This CDR3 spans 18 amino acids.

This clonotype occurred many times. The J gene is TRBJ1-1, the V gene TRBV6-6; D is unclear. The CDR3 is made up of 17 amino acids. CDR1 and CDR2 from the germline V gene are MNHNY and SVGAGI (reference sequence). The germline V and J ends were trimmed by 0 bases and 1 base, with 15 bases remaining between them. CDR3 in amino acids: CASSYSRPRTANTEAFF. The CDR3 region has the DNA TGTGCCAGCAGTTACTCACGCCCGAGGACTGCGAACACTGAAGCTTTCTTT.

In its sample, this clonotype was seen many times. The chain combines TRBV7-8 with TRBJ2-2; 7 bases map to TRBD2. Germline V gene data show CDR1 as SGHVS and CDR2 as FQNEAQ. V lost 1 base, J lost 3 bases, and 5 bases stayed unmatched. This CDR3 region has 16 residues. CDR3: CASSLGSSGYTGELFF. The CDR3 nucleotides read TGTGCCAGCAGCTTAGGATCTAGCGGTTACACCGGGGAGCTGTTTTTT.